The 8 T cell receptor beta chains given below trace back to one sample, sequenced in a study of T-cell reconstitution after alpha-beta-depleted transplantation in children. Preparing the TCRbeta library involved the use of unique molecular identifiers. Each CDR3 protein is one row after TCRdb ran MiXCR on the PCR reads. The profile covers about 200,000 distinct CDR3 sequences, with about 8.7% appearing a single time and less than 40% taken by the ten largest. The specimen comprised PBMCs, mostly from graft donor cells, sampled 360 days after TCRalphabeta/CD19-depleted stem cell transplant. The source of these receptors is a male patient under 10 years old who had a stem cell transplant for acute myeloid leukemia, so the T cells may come from the graft donor.

This clonotype was picked up many times. This chain joins TRBV7-3 and TRBJ2-1; 7 bases line up with TRBD2. The trim removed 5 bases at V and 5 bases at J, leaving 9 bases unmatched. Germline V gene data show CDR1 as SGHTA and CDR2 as FQGTGA. The CDR3 runs to 15 residues. The CDR3 DNA is TGTGCCAGCAGCCCCGGGGGGTCTAATCACAATGAGCAGTTCTTC. This sequence encodes CASSPGGSNHNEQFF.

This clonotype was seen repeatedly, ten times or more. This rearrangement joins TRBV5-1 to TRBJ2-4, with TRBD2 matching 12 bases. CDR1 and CDR2 from the germline V gene are SGHRS and YFSETQ. The trim removed 3 bases at V and 3 bases at J, leaving 10 bases unmatched. This CDR3 comprises 18 residues. The CDR3 is CASSSRLAGDGGKNIQYF. The CDR3 DNA is TGCGCCAGCAGCTCCCGACTAGCGGGGGACGGGGGCAAAAACATTCAGTACTTC.

This clonotype was detected a few times. The chain combines TRBV21-1 with TRBJ2-7; the D segment call TRBD1 is taken from the table without a DNA check. TRBV21-1 is a pseudogene. The CDR3 has 15 amino acids. DNA for the CDR3: TGTGCCAGCATCGCTATAGGACAGACCTCCTACGAGCAGTACTTC. Amino acids: CASIAIGQTSYEQYF.

This clonotype was recorded at least ten times. This chain joins TRBV4-3 and TRBJ2-1; 10 positions agree with TRBD2. The length of the CDR3 is 17 residues. V lost 0 bases, J lost 2 bases, and 4 bases stayed unmatched. The V gene's germline CDR1 is LGHNA and CDR2 YSLEER. Here the CDR3 DNA reads TGCGCCAGCAGCCAAGATACTAGCGGGGTAGCCTACAATGAGCAGTTCTTC. It yields the protein CASSQDTSGVAYNEQFF.

This clonotype was detected only a few times. V is TRBV2 and J is TRBJ2-5; 11 positions agree with TRBD2. V gave up 10 bases and J gave up 9 bases; unmatched junction bases: 10. This CDR3 region has 13 residues. Germline V gene data show CDR1 as SNHLY and CDR2 as FYNNEI. For the CDR3, the DNA is TGTGCCACCCGGGCCGGACTAGCGGGTGCCCAGTACTTC. It is translated as CATRAGLAGAQYF.

This clonotype was seen repeatedly, ten times or more. The chain carries TRBV29-1 and TRBJ1-5; the D gene is possibly TRBD1 (5 bases). CDR1 is SQVTM, CDR2 ANQGSEA, per germline. V shed 4 bases and J shed 3 bases, with 13 bases lying between them. The CDR3 totals 14 residues. Here the CDR3 reads CSVGGTGINQPQHF. The CDR3, as DNA: TGCAGCGTTGGGGGTACAGGTATCAATCAGCCCCAGCATTTT.

This clonotype has ten or more counts. This chain uses TRBV5-1 with TRBJ2-3; D not resolved. Per the germline V gene, CDR1 is SGHRS and CDR2 is YFSETQ. V was trimmed by 2 bases and J by 1 base, leaving 11 bases between them. There are 15 residues in the CDR3. The CDR3 sequence: CASSLQGSGTDTQYF. CDR3 nucleotide sequence: TGCGCCAGCAGCTTACAAGGGTCTGGCACAGATACGCAGTATTTT.

This chain joins TRBV20-1 and TRBJ2-5; D gene unclear. The CDR3 has 13 residues. Germline V gene lookup returns CDR1 DFQATT and CDR2 SNEGSKA (reference sequence). The V and J ends lost 2 bases and 5 bases respectively, with 12 bases between them. CDR3 amino acids: CSARRPPTETQYF. The DNA of the CDR3 is TGCAGTGCTAGACGTCCCCCGACGGAGACCCAGTACTTC.